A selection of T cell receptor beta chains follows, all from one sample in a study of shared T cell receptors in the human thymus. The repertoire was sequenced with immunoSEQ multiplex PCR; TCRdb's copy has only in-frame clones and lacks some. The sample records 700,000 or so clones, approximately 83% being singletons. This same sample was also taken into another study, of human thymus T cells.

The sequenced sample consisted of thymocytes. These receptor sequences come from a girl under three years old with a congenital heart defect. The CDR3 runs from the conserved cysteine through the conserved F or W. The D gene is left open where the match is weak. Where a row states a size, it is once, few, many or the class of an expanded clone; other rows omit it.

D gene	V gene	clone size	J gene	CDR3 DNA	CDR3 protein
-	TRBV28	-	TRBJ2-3	TGTGCCAGCAGTTTCTCCCCTACGACAGATACGCAGTATTTT	CASSFSPTTDTQYF
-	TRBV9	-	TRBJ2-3	TGTGCCAGCAGCCCCCCGGGTCTTAGCCCAGATACGCAGTATTTT	CASSPPGLSPDTQYF
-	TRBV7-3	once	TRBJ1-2	TGTGCCAGCAGCGCAACACCTCAAGGGGTTGGGGGCTACACCTTC	CASSATPQGVGGYTF
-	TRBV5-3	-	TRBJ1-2	TGTGCCAGAAGAACAGGGTCCTATGGCTACACCTTC	CARRTGSYGYTF
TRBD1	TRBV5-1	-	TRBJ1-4	TGCGCCAGCAGGGCGGACAGGGGACGAGAAAAACTGTTTTTT	CASRADRGREKLFF
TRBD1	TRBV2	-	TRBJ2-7	TGTGCCAGCAGCCCTACAGGGGTAAGGATTATCTACGAGCAGTACTTC	CASSPTGVRIIYEQYF
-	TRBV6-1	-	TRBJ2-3	TGTGCCAGCAGTGCCCCACCAGGTGGGGCTAGCACAGATACGCAGTATTTT	CASSAPPGGASTDTQYF
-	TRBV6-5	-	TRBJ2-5	TGTGCCAGCAGTTACGTGCGCCAACGAGATCGAGAGACCCAGTACTTC	CASSYVRQRDRETQYF
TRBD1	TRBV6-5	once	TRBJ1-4	TGTGCCAGCAGCCCCAGGACAGGGGTAGGCGAAAAACTGTTTTTT	CASSPRTGVGEKLFF
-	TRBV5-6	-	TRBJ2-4	TGTGCCAGCAGCTTGGCGCGCCCCAAAAACATTCAGTACTTC	CASSLARPKNIQYF
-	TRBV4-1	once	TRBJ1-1	TGCGCCAGCAGCCGAAGCTGCGGAGGGAACACTGAAGCTTTCTTT	CASSRSCGGNTEAFF
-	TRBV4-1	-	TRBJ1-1	TGCGCCAGCAGCCAAGACGGGGGGGGCGAGAACACTGAAGCTTTCTTT	CASSQDGGGENTEAFF
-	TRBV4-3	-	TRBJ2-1	TGCGCCAGCAGCCACAACTATGCCAATGAGCAGTTCTTC	CASSHNYANEQFF
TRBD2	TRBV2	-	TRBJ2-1	TGTGCCAGCAGTGCCTGGACTAGCGGCAATGAGCAGTTCTTC	CASSAWTSGNEQFF
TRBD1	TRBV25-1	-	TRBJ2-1	TGTGCCACAAGAGGACAGGGGGAAATCTACAATGAGCAGTTCTTC	CATRGQGEIYNEQFF
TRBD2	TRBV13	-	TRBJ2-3	TGTGCCAGCAGCTTAGGCCGACTAGCGGAGAGCACAGATACGCAGTATTTT	CASSLGRLAESTDTQYF
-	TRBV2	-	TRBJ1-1	TGTGCCAGCAGTGAAATGGGAGGGGGGTCTCAAGGTCACACTGAAGCTTTCTTT	CASSEMGGGSQGHTEAFF
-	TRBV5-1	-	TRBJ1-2	TGCGCCAGCAGTCAGGAGAGCCCTAAGGGAGACACCTTC	CASSQESPKGDTF
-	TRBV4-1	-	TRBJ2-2	TGCGCCAGCAGCCAAATGGGAGTCTTCACCGGGGAGCTGTTTTTT	CASSQMGVFTGELFF
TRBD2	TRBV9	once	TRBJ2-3	TGTGCCAGCAGCGGACTAGCGACGACCACAGATACGCAGTATTTT	CASSGLATTTDTQYF
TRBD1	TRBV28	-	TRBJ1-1	TGTGCCAGCAGTTCACAGGGGATGGTTGTCGCTGAAGCTTTCTTT	CASSSQGMVVAEAFF
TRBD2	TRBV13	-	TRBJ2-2	TGTGCCAGCAGCCAATGTGGACTAGCGGGGGCCGAGAACACCGGGGAGCTGTTTTTT	CASSQCGLAGAENTGELFF
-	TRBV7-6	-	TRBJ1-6	TGTGCCAGCAGCTTATCAGGACACTCTTATAATTCACCCCTCCACTTT	CASSLSGHSYNSPLHF
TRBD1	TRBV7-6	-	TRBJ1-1	TGTGCCAGCAGCTTAGCGTCATTGCGGGACAGAGGCATGAACACTGAAGCTTTCTTT	CASSLASLRDRGMNTEAFF
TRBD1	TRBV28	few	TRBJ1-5	TGTGCCAGCAGTAAAGTAACCCAGGGGGATAGCAATCAGCCCCAGCATTTT	CASSKVTQGDSNQPQHF
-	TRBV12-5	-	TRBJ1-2	TGTGCTAGTGGTTTATTAGGTCCGGGAGTAGGTGGCTACACCTTC	CASGLLGPGVGGYTF
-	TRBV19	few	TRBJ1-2	TGTGCCAGTGGAAGCGCGAGGCGGGCTAACTATGGCTACACCTTC	CASGSARRANYGYTF
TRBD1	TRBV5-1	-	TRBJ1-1	TGCGCCAGCAGCATAAAGGGACAGAAAAACACTGAAGCTTTCTTT	CASSIKGQKNTEAFF
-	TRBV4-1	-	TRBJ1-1	TGCGCCAGCAGCCAAGATGGGAGCAGGTGGGGCACTGAAGCTTTCTTT	CASSQDGSRWGTEAFF
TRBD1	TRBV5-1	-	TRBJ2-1	TGCGCCAGCAGGGTAGGGGGCGCGTTCAATGAGCAGTTCTTC	CASRVGGAFNEQFF
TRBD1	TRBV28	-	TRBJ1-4	TGTGCCAGCAGTTTGAAGTCGGGACAGGGCGATGAAAAACTGTTTTTT	CASSLKSGQGDEKLFF
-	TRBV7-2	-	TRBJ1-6	TGTGCCAGCACCCAGGTTTCGGAGGTCTCCTATAATTCACCCCTCCACTTT	CASTQVSEVSYNSPLHF
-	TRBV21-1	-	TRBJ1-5	TGTGCCAGCAGCAATCGAAAGAGGCAGCCCCAGCATTTT	CASSNRKRQPQHF
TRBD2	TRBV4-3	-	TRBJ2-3	TGCGCCAGCAGCCAAATAGGGACTAGCGGGGGGATAAGCACAGATACGCAGTATTTT	CASSQIGTSGGISTDTQYF